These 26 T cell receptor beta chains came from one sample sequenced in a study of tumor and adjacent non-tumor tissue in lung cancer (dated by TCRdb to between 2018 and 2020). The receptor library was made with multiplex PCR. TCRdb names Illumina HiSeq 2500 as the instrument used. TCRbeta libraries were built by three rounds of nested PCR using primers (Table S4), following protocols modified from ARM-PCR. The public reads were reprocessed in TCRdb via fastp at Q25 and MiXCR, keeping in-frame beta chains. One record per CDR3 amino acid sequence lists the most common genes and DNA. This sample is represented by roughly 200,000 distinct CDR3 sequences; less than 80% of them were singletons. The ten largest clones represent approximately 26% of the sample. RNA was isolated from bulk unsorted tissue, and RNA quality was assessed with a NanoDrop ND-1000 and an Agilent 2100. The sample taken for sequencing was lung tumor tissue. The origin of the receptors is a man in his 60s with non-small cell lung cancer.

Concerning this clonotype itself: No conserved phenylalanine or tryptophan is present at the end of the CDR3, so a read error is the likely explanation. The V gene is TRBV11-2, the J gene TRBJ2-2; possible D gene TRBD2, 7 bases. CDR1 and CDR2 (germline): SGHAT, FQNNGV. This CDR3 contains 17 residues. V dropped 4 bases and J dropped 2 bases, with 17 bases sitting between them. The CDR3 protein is CASSWPVRGANTGELFS. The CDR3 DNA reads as TGTGCCAGCAGCTGGCCGGTACGGGGGGCAAACACCGGGGAGCTGTTTTCT.

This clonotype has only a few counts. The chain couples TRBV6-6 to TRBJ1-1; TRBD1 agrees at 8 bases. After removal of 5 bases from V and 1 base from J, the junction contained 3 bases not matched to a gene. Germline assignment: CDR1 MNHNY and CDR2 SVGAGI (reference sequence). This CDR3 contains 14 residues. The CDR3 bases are TGTGCCAGCAGTACAGGACAGGGGAACACTGAAGCTTTCTTT. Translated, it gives CASSTGQGNTEAFF.

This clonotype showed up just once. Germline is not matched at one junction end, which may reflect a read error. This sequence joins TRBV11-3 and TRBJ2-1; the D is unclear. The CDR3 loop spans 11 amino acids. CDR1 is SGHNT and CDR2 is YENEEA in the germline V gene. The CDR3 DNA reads TGTGCCAGCAGATTCAGTGCGGAGCAATTCTTC. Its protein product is CASRFSAEQFF.

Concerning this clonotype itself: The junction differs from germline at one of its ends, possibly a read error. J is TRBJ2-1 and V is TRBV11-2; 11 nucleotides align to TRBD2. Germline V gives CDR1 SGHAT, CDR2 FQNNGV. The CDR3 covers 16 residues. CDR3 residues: CASSSSGGFRRYEQVF. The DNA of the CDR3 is TGTGCCAGCAGCTCTAGCGGGGGGTTTCGTCGGTATGAGCAGGTCTTC.

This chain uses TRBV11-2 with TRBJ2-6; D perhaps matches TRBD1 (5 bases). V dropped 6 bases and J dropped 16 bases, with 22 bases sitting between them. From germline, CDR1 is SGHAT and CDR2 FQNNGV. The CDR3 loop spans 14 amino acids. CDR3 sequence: CASSPIAGASVLTF. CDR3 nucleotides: TGTGCCAGCAGTCCTATCGCTGGGGCCAGTGTTCTGACTTTC.

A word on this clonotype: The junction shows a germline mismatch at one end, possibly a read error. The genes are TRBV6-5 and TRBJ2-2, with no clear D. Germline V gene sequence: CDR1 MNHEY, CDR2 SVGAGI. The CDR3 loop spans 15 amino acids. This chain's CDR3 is CASRSTNGNTGELFF. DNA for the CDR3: TGTGCCAGCAGATCAACTAATGGAAACACAGGGGAGCTGTTTTTT.

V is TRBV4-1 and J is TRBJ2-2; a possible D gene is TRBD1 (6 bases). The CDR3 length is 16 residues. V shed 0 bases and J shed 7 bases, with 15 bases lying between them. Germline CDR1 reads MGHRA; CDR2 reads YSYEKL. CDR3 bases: TGCGCCAGCAGCCAAGATGGGACAAAGGGGGACGGGGAGCTGTTTTTT. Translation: CASSQDGTKGDGELFF.

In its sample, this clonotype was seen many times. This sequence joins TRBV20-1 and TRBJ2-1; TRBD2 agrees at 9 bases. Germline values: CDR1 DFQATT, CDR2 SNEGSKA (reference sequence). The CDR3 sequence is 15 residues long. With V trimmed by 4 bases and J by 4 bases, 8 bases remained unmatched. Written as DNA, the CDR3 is TGCAGTGCTATAAGACTAGCGGCAGGATACAATGAGCAGTTCTTC. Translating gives CSAIRLAAGYNEQFF.

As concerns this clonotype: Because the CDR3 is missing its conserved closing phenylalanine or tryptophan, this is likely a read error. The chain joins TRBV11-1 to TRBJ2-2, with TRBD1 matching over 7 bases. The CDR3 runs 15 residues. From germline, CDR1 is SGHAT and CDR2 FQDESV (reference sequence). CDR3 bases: TGTGCCAGCAGCTTTAAACGACAGGGCACCGGGAAGCTGTTTTCT. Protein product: CASSFKRQGTGKLFS.

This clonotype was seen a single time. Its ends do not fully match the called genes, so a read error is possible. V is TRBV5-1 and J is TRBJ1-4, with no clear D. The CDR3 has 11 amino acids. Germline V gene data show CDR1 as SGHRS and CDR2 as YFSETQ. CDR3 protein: CTSSWHGKLFF. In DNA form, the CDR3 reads TGCACCAGCAGCTGGCACGGAAAACTGTTTTTT.

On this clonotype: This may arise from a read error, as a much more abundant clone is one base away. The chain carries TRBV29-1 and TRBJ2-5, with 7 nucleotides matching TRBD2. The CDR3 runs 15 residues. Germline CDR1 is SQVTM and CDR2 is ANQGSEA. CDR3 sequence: CRVLSPGGMSKTQYF. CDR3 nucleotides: TGCCGCGTTCTCTCCCCGGGGGGTATGTCTAAGACCCAGTACTTC.

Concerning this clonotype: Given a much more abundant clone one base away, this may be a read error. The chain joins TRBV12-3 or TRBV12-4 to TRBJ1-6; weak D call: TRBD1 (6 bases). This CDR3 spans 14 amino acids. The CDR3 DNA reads TGTGCCAGCAGGGAAGGGGGGCCTGGGTCACGCCTCCACTTT. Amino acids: CASREGGPGSRLHF.

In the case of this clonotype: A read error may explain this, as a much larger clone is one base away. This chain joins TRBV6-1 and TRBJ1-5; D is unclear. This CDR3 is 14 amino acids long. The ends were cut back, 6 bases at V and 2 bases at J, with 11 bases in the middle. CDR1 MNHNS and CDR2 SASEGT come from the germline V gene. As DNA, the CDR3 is TGTGCCAGCAGAGTAGCGGGAGGCAATCAGCCCCAGCATTTT. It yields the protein CASRVAGGNQPQHF.

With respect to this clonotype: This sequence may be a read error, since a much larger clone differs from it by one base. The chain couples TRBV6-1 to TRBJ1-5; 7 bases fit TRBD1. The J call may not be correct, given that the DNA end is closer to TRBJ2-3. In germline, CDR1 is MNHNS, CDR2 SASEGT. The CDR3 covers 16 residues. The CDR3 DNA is TGTGCCAGCAGTGCGAAGCCAGGGGGATCCTATCAGCCCCAGTATTTT. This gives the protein CASSAKPGGSYQPQYF.

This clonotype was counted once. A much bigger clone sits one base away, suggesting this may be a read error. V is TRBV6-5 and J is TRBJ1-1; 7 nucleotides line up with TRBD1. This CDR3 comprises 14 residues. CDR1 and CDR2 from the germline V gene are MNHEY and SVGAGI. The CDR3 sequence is CASSYQGDTTEASF. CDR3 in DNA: TGTGCCAGCAGTTACCAGGGGGATACTACTGAAGCTTCCTTT.

In DNA, the CDR3 is TGCAGTGCTGGAAAGGGGACCCGTACCGTGGCTTTCTTT. Protein: CSAGKGTRTVAFF. V usage is TRBV20-1 and J usage is TRBJ1-1; TRBD1 is a possible D gene (5 bases). Germline lookup yields CDR1 DFQATT and CDR2 SNEGSKA (reference sequence). V was shortened by 5 bases and J by 11 bases, with 21 bases between the two germline ends. CDR3 length: 13 amino acids.

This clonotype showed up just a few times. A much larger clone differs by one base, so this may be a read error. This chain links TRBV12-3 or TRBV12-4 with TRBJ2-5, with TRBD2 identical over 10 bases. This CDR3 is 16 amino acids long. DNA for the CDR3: TGTGCCAACAGTCTAAACCCCGGACTAGCGGCGGAGACCCAGTACTTC. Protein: CANSLNPGLAAETQYF.

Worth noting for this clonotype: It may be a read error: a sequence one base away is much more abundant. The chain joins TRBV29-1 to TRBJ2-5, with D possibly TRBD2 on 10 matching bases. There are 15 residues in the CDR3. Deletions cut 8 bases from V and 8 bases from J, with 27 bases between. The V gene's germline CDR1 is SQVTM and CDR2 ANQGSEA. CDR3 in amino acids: CSSGTGRSGGDTQYF. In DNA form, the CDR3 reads TGCAGCTCAGGGACAGGGAGAAGCGGGGGGGATACCCAGTACTTC.

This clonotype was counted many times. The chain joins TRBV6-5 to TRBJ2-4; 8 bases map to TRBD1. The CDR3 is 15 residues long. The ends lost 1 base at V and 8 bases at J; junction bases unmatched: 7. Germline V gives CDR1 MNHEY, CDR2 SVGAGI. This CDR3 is CASSYFQGAGYIQYF. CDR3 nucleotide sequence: TGTGCCAGCAGTTACTTTCAGGGGGCTGGTTACATTCAGTACTTC.

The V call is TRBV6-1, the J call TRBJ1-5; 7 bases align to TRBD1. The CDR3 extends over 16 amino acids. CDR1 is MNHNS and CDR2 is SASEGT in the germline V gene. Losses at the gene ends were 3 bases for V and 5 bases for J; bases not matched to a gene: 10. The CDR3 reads CASSDVRGQHDQPQHF. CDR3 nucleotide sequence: TGTGCCAGCAGTGACGTCAGGGGACAGCATGATCAGCCCCAGCATTTT.

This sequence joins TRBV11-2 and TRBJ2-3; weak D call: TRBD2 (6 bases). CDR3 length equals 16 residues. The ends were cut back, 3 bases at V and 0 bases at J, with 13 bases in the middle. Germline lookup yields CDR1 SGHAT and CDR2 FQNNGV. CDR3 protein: CASSLRAGPSTDTQYF. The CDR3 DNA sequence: TGTGCCAGCAGCTTGCGTGCGGGGCCAAGCACAGATACGCAGTATTTT.

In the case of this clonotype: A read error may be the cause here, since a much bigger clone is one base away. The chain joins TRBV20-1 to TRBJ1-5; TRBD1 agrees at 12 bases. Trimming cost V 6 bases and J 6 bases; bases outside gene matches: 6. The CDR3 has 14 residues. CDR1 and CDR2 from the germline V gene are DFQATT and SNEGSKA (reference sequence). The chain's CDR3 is CSAIGTGGGQPQHF. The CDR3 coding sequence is TGCAGTGCAATCGGGACAGGGGGCGGTCAGCCCCAGCATTTT.

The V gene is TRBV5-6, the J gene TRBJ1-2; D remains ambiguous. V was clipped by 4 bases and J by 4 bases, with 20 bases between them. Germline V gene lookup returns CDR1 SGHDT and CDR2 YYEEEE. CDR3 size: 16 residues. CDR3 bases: TGTGCCAGCAGCAGAGACCCGGCCCCGATATTCTATGGCTACACCTTC. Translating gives CASSRDPAPIFYGYTF. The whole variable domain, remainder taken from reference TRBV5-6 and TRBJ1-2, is DAGVTQSPTHLIKTRGQQVTLRCSPKSGHDTVSWYQQALGQGPQFIFQYYEEEERQRGNFPDRFSGHQFPNYSSELNVNALLLGDSALYLCASSRDPAPIFYGYTFGSGTRLTVV.

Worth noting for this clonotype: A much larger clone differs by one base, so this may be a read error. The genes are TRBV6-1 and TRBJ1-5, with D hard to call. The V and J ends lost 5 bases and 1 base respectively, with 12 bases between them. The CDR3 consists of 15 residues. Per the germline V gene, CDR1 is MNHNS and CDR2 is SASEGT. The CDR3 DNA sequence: TGTGCCAGCAGTTCGTTGTACAGAAGCAATCAGCCCCAGCATTTT. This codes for CASSSLYRSNQPQHF.

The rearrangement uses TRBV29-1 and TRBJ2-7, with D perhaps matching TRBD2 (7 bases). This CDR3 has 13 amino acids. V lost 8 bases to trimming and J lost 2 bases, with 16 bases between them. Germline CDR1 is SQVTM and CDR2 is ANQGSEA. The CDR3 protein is CSLGGQAPYEQYF. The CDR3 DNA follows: TGCAGCCTGGGGGGGCAGGCCCCCTACGAGCAGTACTTC.

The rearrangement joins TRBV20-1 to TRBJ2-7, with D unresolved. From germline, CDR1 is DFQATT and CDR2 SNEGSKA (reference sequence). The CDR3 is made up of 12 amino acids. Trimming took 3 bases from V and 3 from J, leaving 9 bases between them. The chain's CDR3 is CSARDLGYEQYF. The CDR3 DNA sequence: TGCAGTGCTAGGGATTTGGGCTACGAGCAGTACTTC.